The 29 T cell receptor beta chains listed next were all sequenced from one sample in a study of glioma-infiltrating T cells. TCR alpha and beta CDR3 regions were amplified from RNA using iRepertoire nested multiplex PCR. TCRdb fed the multiplex PCR reads into MiXCR, producing one record per CDR3 protein. The table has 160,000 or so distinct CDR3 sequences, over 40% seen once. Sequences were obtained from glioma tissue, nonneoplastic brain tissue, or PBMCs (not recorded which). The receptors originated from a human donor with low-grade glioma or glioblastoma, undergoing nonglioma brain surgery, or in good health (not recorded which).

CDR3 amino acids: CASIGRGSVDQYF. Here the CDR3 DNA reads TGTGCCAGCATTGGGAGAGGGTCCGTGGACCAGTACTTC. J is TRBJ2-5 and V is TRBV28; tentative D call: TRBD2 (5 bases). CDR1 is MDHEN and CDR2 is SYDVKM in the germline V gene. The V and J ends lost 7 bases and 10 bases respectively, with 19 bases between them. CDR3 length equals 13 residues.

As regards this clonotype: A much larger clone differs from this one at a single base, so this may be a read error. V usage is TRBV28 and J usage is TRBJ2-3, with D possibly being TRBD1 or TRBD2 (6 bases each). Germline V gene lookup returns CDR1 MDHEN and CDR2 SYDVKM. CDR3 length equals 15 residues. V was shortened by 7 bases and J by 3 bases, with 17 bases between the two germline ends. CDR3: CASNLVQGGTDTQYF. The CDR3 DNA is TGTGCCAGCAACCTCGTACAGGGAGGAACAGATACGCAGTATTTT.

To note about this clonotype: A read error may account for a junction end that differs from germline. This chain connects TRBV19 to TRBJ2-5, with 7 positions matching TRBD1. The length of the CDR3 is 15 residues. Germline V gene data show CDR1 as LNHDA and CDR2 as SQIVND (reference sequence). CDR3 DNA: TGTACCAGTAGTTCACGGACAGGACCACAAGAGACCCAGTACTTC. This codes for CTSSSRTGPQETQYF.

On this clonotype: A much larger clone lies a single base off, so this may be a read error. The gene calls are TRBV19 and TRBJ2-3; 7 bases align to TRBD2. The trim removed 5 bases at V and 4 bases at J, leaving 3 bases unmatched. The CDR3 sequence is 13 residues long. Germline assignment: CDR1 LNHDA and CDR2 SQIVND (reference sequence). The CDR3 sequence: CASSLGGADTQYF. The CDR3 coding sequence is TGTGCCAGTAGTTTGGGAGGGGCAGATACGCAGTATTTT.

This chain connects TRBV7-9 to TRBJ2-3; tentatively, D is TRBD1 (5 bases). This CDR3 contains 15 residues. V shed 5 bases and J shed 8 bases, with 20 bases lying between them. Germline CDR1 is SEHNR and CDR2 is FQNEAQ (reference sequence). In nucleotides, the CDR3 is TGTGCCAGCAGCCTCAACAGGTTCGCCGCAGGTACGCAGTATTTT. Encoded protein: CASSLNRFAAGTQYF.

The CDR3 region is CASSWTSGRWNEQFF. The CDR3 DNA reads as TGTGCCAGCAGTTGGACTAGCGGGAGATGGAATGAGCAGTTCTTC. V and J are TRBV2 and TRBJ2-1; the match to TRBD2 covers 13 bases. V shed 5 bases, J shed 7 bases, and the junction held 5 bases outside the gene matches. The germline gives CDR1 SNHLY, CDR2 FYNNEI. This CDR3 has 15 residues.

This clonotype was observed many times. The rearrangement links TRBV28 to TRBJ2-5; 7 nucleotides align to TRBD2. The CDR3 length is 15 residues. V dropped 6 bases and J dropped 0; count of bases not matched to a gene: 7. Germline CDR1 and CDR2: MDHEN and SYDVKM. This CDR3 reads CASSSSGTYQETQYF. In DNA, the CDR3 is TGTGCCAGCAGCTCCAGCGGGACGTACCAAGAGACCCAGTACTTC.

The table lists this clonotype with many counts. The chain combines TRBV28 with TRBJ1-2; tentatively, D is TRBD1 (5 bases). Germline V gene sequence: CDR1 MDHEN, CDR2 SYDVKM. The CDR3 has 14 residues. The V and J ends lost 6 bases and 2 bases respectively, with 13 bases between them. DNA of the CDR3: TGTGCCAGCAGCGAAGCGGGGGGAAACTATGGCTACACCTTC. Its protein product is CASSEAGGNYGYTF.

V is TRBV10-3 and J is TRBJ2-6; tentatively, D is TRBD1 (6 bases). Trimming stripped 5 bases from V and 0 bases from J, with 17 bases between. Germline CDR1 and CDR2: ENHRY and SYGVKD. This CDR3 comprises 18 residues. The CDR3 region is CAISPIPGQTSGANVLTF. The CDR3 DNA follows: TGTGCCATCAGTCCGATACCGGGACAAACCTCTGGGGCCAACGTCCTGACTTTC.

This clonotype was observed at least ten times. This rearrangement joins TRBV6-1 to TRBJ2-7, with 7 bases that match TRBD2. The CDR3 totals 13 residues. The V gene's germline CDR1 is MNHNS and CDR2 SASEGT. After removal of 5 bases from V and 4 bases from J, the junction contained 5 bases not matched to a gene. Here the CDR3 reads CASSWGTKYEQYF. The CDR3 coding sequence is TGTGCCAGCAGTTGGGGGACTAAATACGAGCAGTACTTC.

As for this clonotype: A much larger clone differs from this one at a single base, so this may be a read error. The chain couples TRBV6-1 to TRBJ2-2; D is unclear. Per germline, CDR1 MNHNS and CDR2 SASEGT. The V end lost 2 bases, the J end lost 5 bases, and 18 bases lay between the germline ends. The length of the CDR3 is 17 residues. The CDR3 bases are TGTGCCAGCAGTGAAAGTATACCACTACCACAAACCGGGGAGCTGTTTTTT. Translated: CASSESIPLPQTGELFF.

This clonotype has a handful of counts. One end of the junction varies from germline; a read error may be responsible. This rearrangement joins TRBV20-1 to TRBJ2-3, with TRBD2 identical over 8 bases. The length of the CDR3 is 10 residues. Germline V gene lookup returns CDR1 DFQATT and CDR2 SNEGSKA (reference sequence). The chain's CDR3 is CSSSGRAQYF. The DNA for the CDR3 is TGCAGTTCTAGCGGGCGGGCGCAGTATTTT.

This clonotype was seen more than once but under ten times. V is TRBV6-6 and J is TRBJ2-6; D tentatively fits TRBD1 or TRBD2 (6 bases each). Germline lookup yields CDR1 MNHNY and CDR2 SVGAGI (reference sequence). Deletions cut 1 base from V and 4 bases from J, with 11 bases between. This CDR3 spans 16 amino acids. CDR3 region: CASSYFGGDGANVLTF. In DNA form, the CDR3 reads TGTGCCAGCAGTTACTTCGGGGGCGACGGGGCCAACGTCCTGACTTTC.

This clonotype was counted a single time. A read error may explain this, as a much larger clone is one base away. The chain combines TRBV24-1 with TRBJ1-2, with 8 bases that match TRBD1. The germline CDR1 and CDR2 sequences are KGHDR and SFDVKD. CDR3 length equals 13 residues. V lost 9 bases, J lost 3 bases, and 5 bases stayed unmatched. CDR3 nucleotides: TGTGCCACCGGCGCGGACAGGGACTATGGCTACACCTTC. Residues: CATGADRDYGYTF.

This clonotype was found once. This rearrangement joins TRBV11-2 to TRBJ2-1; tentatively, D is TRBD2 (5 bases). This CDR3 has 13 amino acids. From germline, CDR1 is SGHAT and CDR2 FQNNGV. V was cut by 2 bases and J by 16 bases, with 18 bases left in between. CDR3 sequence: CASSLRAPRDPFF. CDR3 nucleotide sequence: TGTGCCAGCAGCTTACGCGCGCCTCGGGATCCATTCTTC.

There are many counts of this clonotype. The chain links TRBV28 to TRBJ2-2; 8 bases map to TRBD1. Trimming cost V 5 bases and J 3 bases; bases outside gene matches: 8. In germline, CDR1 is MDHEN, CDR2 SYDVKM. This CDR3 spans 16 amino acids. As DNA, the CDR3 is TGTGCCAGCAGTCCCAACGACAGGGGCTACACCGGGGAGCTGTTTTTT. Residues: CASSPNDRGYTGELFF. The full variable domain, rest sourced from reference TRBV28 and TRBJ2-2, is DVKVTQSSRYLVKRTGEKVFLECVQDMDHENMFWYRQDPGLGLRLIYFSYDVKMKEKGDIPEGYSVSREKKERFSLILESASTNQTSMYLCASSPNDRGYTGELFFGEGSRLTVL.

The gene calls are TRBV18 and TRBJ2-3, with TRBD2 identical over 8 bases. V lost 3 bases and J lost 6; bases outside the gene matches: 8. This CDR3 is built from 15 residues. CDR1 KGHSH and CDR2 LQKENI come from the germline V gene. The CDR3 spells CASSPTGGRFDTQYF. The DNA of the CDR3 is TGTGCCAGCTCACCTACGGGAGGGCGTTTTGATACGCAGTATTTT.

Remarks on this clonotype: A read error may be the cause here, since a much bigger clone is one base away. The chain links TRBV29-1 to TRBJ2-2, with D uncertain. CDR1 SQVTM and CDR2 ANQGSEA come from the germline V gene. V lost 3 bases and J lost 2, with 7 bases in between. The CDR3 runs to 13 residues. The CDR3 nucleotides are TGCAGCGTTGACCTCAGAAACACCGGGGAGCTGTTTTTT. Residues: CSVDLRNTGELFF.

The sample holds a few counts of this clonotype. The chain has TRBV12-3 or TRBV12-4 and TRBJ1-2; weak D call: TRBD1 (6 bases). V dropped 6 bases and J dropped 6 bases, with 11 bases sitting between them. The CDR3 is 12 residues long. CDR3 in amino acids: CASSPGTNGYTF. CDR3 sequence (DNA): TGTGCCAGCAGCCCCGGGACAAATGGCTACACCTTC.

This clonotype was picked up one time. A much larger clone lies one base from this, so it may be a read error. The CDR3 carries no conserved terminal phenylalanine or tryptophan, so it likely arises from a read error. The V gene is TRBV27, the J gene TRBJ2-7; 9 bases agree with TRBD1. This CDR3 is 15 amino acids long. After removal of 5 bases from V and 4 bases from J, the junction contained 9 bases not matched to a gene. The germline gives CDR1 MNHEY, CDR2 SMNVEV (reference sequence). The CDR3 is CASSARQGVQYEQYL. The CDR3 DNA sequence: TGTGCCAGCAGTGCCCGACAGGGGGTGCAGTACGAGCAGTACTTA.

In this sample, this clonotype turned up a few times. Just one base apart from a much larger clone, this may be a read error. V and J are TRBV7-2 and TRBJ2-3; D is undetermined. CDR1 SGHTA and CDR2 FQGNSA come from the germline V gene. The CDR3 consists of 12 residues. CDR3 region: CASSSLKDTKYF. The CDR3 bases are TGTGCCAGCAGCTCATTAAAAGATACGAAGTATTTT.

On this clonotype itself: This may arise from a read error, as a much more abundant clone is one base away. This chain uses TRBV28 with TRBJ2-5; 8 nucleotides align to TRBD1. Unmatched junction bases numbered 9, after V lost 4 bases and J lost 5 bases. This CDR3 is 15 amino acids long. The germline V gene encodes CDR1 MDHEN and CDR2 SYDVKM. DNA of the CDR3: TGTGCCAGCAGTTATCAAGGACAGGGCTCGGAGACCCAGTACTTC. It yields the protein CASSYQGQGSETQYF.

This clonotype was seen repeatedly, ten times or more. This chain links TRBV7-2 with TRBJ1-3, with a weak D call TRBD1 (5 bases). The CDR3 is made up of 14 amino acids. Trimming took 6 bases from V and 0 from J, leaving 9 bases between them. Germline CDR1 is SGHTA and CDR2 is FQGNSA. The CDR3 nucleotides read TGTGCCAGCAGAGAGGGACTCTCTGGAAACACCATATATTTT. It is translated as CASREGLSGNTIYF.

With regard to this clonotype: With a much larger clone just one base away, this may be a read error. The V and J genes are TRBV28 and TRBJ2-7; D is tentatively TRBD1 or TRBD2 (6 bases each). The CDR3 is 14 amino acids. V lost 2 bases and J 7 bases, leaving 15 bases between the germline ends. The germline V gene encodes CDR1 MDHEN and CDR2 SYDVKM. The CDR3 DNA reads as TGTGCCAGCAGTTTACAAGGGGGGCGGTGGGAGCAGTACTTC. Amino acid sequence: CASSLQGGRWEQYF.

Points on this clonotype: Sequence at one end of the junction differs from germline and may be a read error. This chain links TRBV19 with TRBJ2-5; D unresolved. CDR1 is LNHDA, CDR2 SQIVND, per germline (reference sequence). This CDR3 spans 13 amino acids. CDR3 amino acids: CVSAPDKQETLYF. The CDR3 DNA reads TGTGTCTCCGCTCCTGACAAGCAAGAGACCCTGTACTTC.

In its sample, this clonotype is medium-sized. This chain links TRBV6-1 with TRBJ1-1; TRBD1 is a possible D gene (6 bases). Between the trimmed V and J ends, which lost 4 bases and 3 bases, there was a span of 15 bases. The germline CDR1 and CDR2 sequences are MNHNS and SASEGT. The CDR3 extends over 15 amino acids. The CDR3 here is CASSVGHSRDTEAFF. CDR3 in DNA: TGTGCCAGCAGTGTGGGACATAGTAGAGACACTGAAGCTTTCTTT.

About this clonotype itself: A junction end diverges from the germline sequence, so it may reflect a read error. This rearrangement joins TRBV20-1 to TRBJ2-3; TRBD1 is a possible D gene (5 bases). This CDR3 is built from 12 residues. Germline V gives CDR1 DFQATT, CDR2 SNEGSKA (reference sequence). CDR3 in DNA: TGCAGTGCCGCCCCCAGCACAGGTACGCAGTATTTT. Translation: CSAAPSTGTQYF.

J is TRBJ2-5 and V is TRBV7-6, with 15 nucleotides matching TRBD2. This CDR3 contains 20 residues. The J segment lost 2 bases and the V segment lost 5 bases, leaving 15 bases of the junction unmatched. From germline, CDR1 is SGHVS and CDR2 FNYEAQ. The CDR3 region is CASSPRGRTSGRELQETQYF. CDR3 nucleotide sequence: TGTGCCAGCAGCCCCAGAGGAAGGACTAGCGGGAGGGAGTTACAAGAGACCCAGTACTTC.

This clonotype was observed a handful of times. DNA of the CDR3: TGTGCCAGTAGAACAGGGGAAAGCAATCAGCCCCAGCATTTT. Translation: CASRTGESNQPQHF. The chain couples TRBV19 to TRBJ1-5; TRBD1 aligns across 7 bases. The germline gives CDR1 LNHDA, CDR2 SQIVND (reference sequence). CDR3 length: 14 residues. V dropped 6 bases and J dropped 1; count of bases not matched to a gene: 3.